This T cell receptor (beta chain) came from a study of glioma-infiltrating T cells after dendritic cell vaccination. Study context: The vaccine used monocyte-derived dendritic cells pulsed overnight with autologous tumor lysate.

After removal of 5 bases from V and 12 bases from J, the junction contained 6 bases not matched to a gene. The CDR3 is 13 amino acids. Germline V gene sequence: CDR1 LNHDA, CDR2 SQIVND (reference sequence). Primers: 60 V beta forward and 13 J beta reverse. This table comes from immunoSEQ multiplex PCR, and its TCRdb copy is limited to in-frame clones, with some not included. The data show about 87,000 clones, 83% seen once. Time point reported: after dendritic cell vaccination, including at tumor progression/relapse. Isocitrate dehydrogenase mutation was absent in all glioblastoma patients. The V and J genes are TRBV19 and TRBJ1-5; 11 nucleotides match TRBD1. This receptor was obtained from a human donor with glioblastoma. Here the sequenced sample was blood, taken after dendritic cell vaccination. The CDR3 reads CASSSDRGRLQHF. CDR3 bases: TGTGCCAGTAGTTCGGACAGGGGGCGCCTCCAGCATTTT.